Each of the 31 T cell receptor beta chains below was sequenced from the same sample in a study of post-analysis software for immune sequencing data. Findings and caveats of the study: There were a few TRBV segments more frequent in patients than controls, and TRBV5-6, TRBV5-1 and TRBV20-1 were among them.

The antigens for these receptors are not known. Every TCR beta cDNA library bore unique molecular identifiers. TCRdb re-analysed the PCR reads in MiXCR, keeping a single row per CDR3 protein. The sample yields under 900,000 distinct CDR3 sequences, under 70% seen once. Input material: blood. The receptors come from a girl aged 10 to 17 with multiple sclerosis.

The chain recombines TRBV29-1 with TRBJ2-5; D gene uncertain. Germline V lookup: CDR1 SQVTM, CDR2 ANQGSEA. V shed 1 base and J shed 1 base, with 7 bases lying between them. The CDR3 extends over 13 amino acids. The CDR3 sequence is CSVEGEAQETQYF. The CDR3 nucleotides read TGCAGCGTTGAAGGAGAAGCCCAAGAGACCCAGTACTTC.

This clonotype has only a few counts. V and J are TRBV20-1 and TRBJ1-2, with a weak D call TRBD1 (6 bases). Germline CDR1 DFQATT, CDR2 SNEGSKA (reference sequence). The CDR3 is made up of 14 amino acids. V was trimmed by 3 bases and J by 8 bases, leaving 19 bases between them. Written as DNA, the CDR3 is TGCAGTGCTAGTGACAGGTCCGGTTGGAGGGGCTACACCTTC. It specifies CSASDRSGWRGYTF.

This clonotype was found a few times. The chain joins TRBV29-1 to TRBJ2-7; 10 bases are shared with TRBD2. The germline CDR1 and CDR2 sequences are SQVTM and ANQGSEA. Losses at the gene ends were 4 bases for V and 2 bases for J; bases not matched to a gene: 11. The CDR3 length is 16 residues. Here the CDR3 reads CSVVDRTLAGAYEQYF. CDR3 nucleotides: TGCAGCGTTGTCGACAGAACCCTAGCGGGAGCCTACGAGCAGTACTTC.

CDR3 in amino acids: CASSYSTLSGSGEQYF. CDR3 coding DNA: TGTGCCAGCAGTTACTCGACGTTAAGCGGGAGCGGCGAGCAGTACTTC. V usage is TRBV6-5 and J usage is TRBJ2-7, with 8 positions matching TRBD2. CDR1 is MNHEY, CDR2 SVGAGI, per germline. After removal of 0 bases from V and 6 bases from J, the junction contained 10 bases not matched to a gene. The CDR3 runs to 16 residues.

This clonotype came up a few times. The chain links TRBV10-3 to TRBJ1-4; perhaps TRBD1 as D (5 bases). This CDR3 region has 15 residues. Between the trimmed V and J ends, which lost 4 bases and 8 bases, there was a span of 17 bases. Germline V gene lookup returns CDR1 ENHRY and CDR2 SYGVKD. CDR3 protein: CAISASRKGQEKLFF. In nucleotides, the CDR3 is TGTGCCATCAGTGCATCTAGGAAAGGACAAGAAAAACTGTTTTTT.

CDR3 DNA sequence: TGCAGTGCTTCTCCTACAGGGCTCCAAGAGACCCAGTACTTC. Protein: CSASPTGLQETQYF. This chain connects TRBV20-1 to TRBJ2-5; possible D gene TRBD1, 6 bases. Germline V gene lookup returns CDR1 DFQATT and CDR2 SNEGSKA (reference sequence). V lost 5 bases and J lost 1, with 14 bases in between. The CDR3 extends over 14 amino acids.

This clonotype was seen only once. This chain links TRBV29-1 with TRBJ1-5, with TRBD1 as a possible D gene (5 bases). Looked up from germline, CDR1 is SQVTM and CDR2 is ANQGSEA. The CDR3 extends over 13 amino acids. V was clipped by 6 bases and J by 4 bases, with 13 bases between them. Written as DNA, the CDR3 is TGCAGCGTCCGAAACGGGGGAAATCAGCCCCAGCATTTT. Translation gives CSVRNGGNQPQHF.

The chain employs TRBV6-5 and TRBJ2-1, with 11 bases that match TRBD2. The CDR3 is 16 residues long. The ends lost 2 bases at V and 7 bases at J; junction bases unmatched: 7. In germline, CDR1 is MNHEY, CDR2 SVGAGI. The CDR3 region is CASSYRSRTSGNEQFF. Here the CDR3 DNA reads TGTGCCAGCAGTTACCGTTCTAGGACTAGCGGGAATGAGCAGTTCTTC.

This clonotype has just one count. The chain has TRBV2 and TRBJ2-3; 15 nucleotides agree with TRBD2. This CDR3 is 17 amino acids long. V shed 5 bases, J shed 2 bases, and the junction held 5 bases outside the gene matches. Germline lookup yields CDR1 SNHLY and CDR2 FYNNEI. The CDR3 sequence is CASSTGLAGGYTDTQYF. CDR3 nucleotide sequence: TGTGCCAGCAGTACGGGACTAGCGGGGGGCTACACAGATACGCAGTATTTT. Combining the CDR3 with reference TRBV2 and TRBJ2-3 gives the whole variable domain EPEVTQTPSHQVTQMGQEVILRCVPISNHLYFYWYRQILGQKVEFLVSFYNNEISEKSEIFDDQFSVERPDGSNFTLKIRSTKLEDSAMYFCASSTGLAGGYTDTQYFGPGTRLTVL.

This clonotype has a handful of counts. V and J are TRBV5-5 and TRBJ2-1; maybe TRBD1 (5 bases). This CDR3 comprises 17 residues. In germline, CDR1 is SGHKS, CDR2 YYEKEE (reference sequence). The V gene lost 4 bases and the J gene lost 0 bases, with 17 bases spanning the gap. The CDR3 DNA reads TGTGCCAGCAGCCCCCTGCCCACAGGTAGCTCCTACAATGAGCAGTTCTTC. Translated: CASSPLPTGSSYNEQFF.

This chain joins TRBV20-1 and TRBJ1-1, with D hard to call. The CDR3 extends over 18 amino acids. The V gene's germline CDR1 is DFQATT and CDR2 SNEGSKA (reference sequence). The V gene lost 3 bases and the J gene lost 1 base, with 24 bases spanning the gap. CDR3 region: CSASRVRAGLLENTEAFF. For the CDR3, the DNA is TGCAGTGCTAGTCGAGTTCGGGCGGGCCTTTTGGAGAACACTGAAGCTTTCTTT.

The rearrangement links TRBV11-2 to TRBJ1-2; D gene unclear. Germline V gene data show CDR1 as SGHAT and CDR2 as FQNNGV. Trimming took off 5 bases at V and 5 bases at J, with 15 bases between the two ends. The CDR3 contains 14 residues. This CDR3 reads CASSLAVGVYGYTF. Here the CDR3 DNA reads TGTGCCAGCAGCCTCGCGGTCGGGGTATATGGCTACACCTTC.

This chain links TRBV12-3 or TRBV12-4 with TRBJ2-1; TRBD1 agrees at 7 bases. V lost 5 bases to trimming and J lost 0 bases; unmatched junction nucleotides: 13. The CDR3 runs 18 residues. CDR3 DNA sequence: TGTGCCAGCAGTGCACGGGACAGCCCCCGGTCCTCCTACAATGAGCAGTTCTTC. It codes for CASSARDSPRSSYNEQFF.

This clonotype was detected a few times. The gene calls are TRBV9 and TRBJ1-2; no clear D. Germline loops: CDR1 SGDLS, CDR2 YYNGEE. The CDR3 loop spans 13 amino acids. The V end was cut by 4 bases, the J end by 7 bases, with 14 bases between. DNA for the CDR3: TGTGCCAGCAGCCCCTCGGGAGGTGTTGGCTACACCTTC. Translating gives CASSPSGGVGYTF.

The rearrangement joins TRBV20-1 to TRBJ1-2, with TRBD1 matching 11 bases. The V gene's germline CDR1 is DFQATT and CDR2 SNEGSKA (reference sequence). This CDR3 is 13 amino acids long. V was pared by 5 bases and J by 5 bases, with 4 bases of the junction left unmatched. Here the CDR3 DNA reads TGCAGTGCTGGGGACAGGGGGGGTTATGGCTACACCTTC. Its protein is CSAGDRGGYGYTF.

The chain uses TRBV9 and TRBJ2-5, with 9 bases that match TRBD1. The J call is in doubt because the DNA end fits TRBJ2-7 better. The length of the CDR3 is 14 residues. The germline CDR1 and CDR2 sequences are SGDLS and YYNGEE. CDR3 coding DNA: TGTGCCAGCAGCGTTTCATTACAGGGGGCCGAGCAGTACTTC. Translating it yields CASSVSLQGAEQYF.

A remark on this clonotype: Since a much larger clone is just one base distant, this may be a read error. The chain employs TRBV5-1 and TRBJ2-4, with D perhaps matching TRBD2 (5 bases). With 0 bases removed from V and 3 bases from J, the gap between germline ends came to 19 bases. Germline V gene sequence: CDR1 SGHRS, CDR2 YFSETQ. This CDR3 is 18 amino acids long. The CDR3 is CASSLVPARSRGKNIQYF. The CDR3 bases are TGCGCCAGCAGCTTGGTGCCCGCAAGGAGCCGGGGCAAAAACATTCAGTACTTC. Based on the CDR3 plus reference TRBV5-1 and TRBJ2-4, the full variable domain is KAGVTQTPRYLIKTRGQQVTLSCSPISGHRSVSWYQQTPGQGLQFLFEYFSETQRNKGNFPGRFSGRQFSNSRSEMNVSTLELGDSALYLCASSLVPARSRGKNIQYFGAGTRLSVL.

The table lists this clonotype with a few counts. The chain carries TRBV5-6 and TRBJ2-1; D is ambiguous. CDR3 length: 17 amino acids. The germline gives CDR1 SGHDT, CDR2 YYEEEE. Between the trimmed V and J ends, which lost 3 bases and 1 base, there was a span of 17 bases. CDR3 in DNA: TGTGCCAGCAGCTCCTCTGGAGCGCCCGGGTCCTACAATGAGCAGTTCTTC. Amino acids: CASSSSGAPGSYNEQFF.

V usage is TRBV13 and J usage is TRBJ2-7; 12 bases are a match to TRBD2. Germline V gene sequence: CDR1 PRHDT, CDR2 FYEKMQ (reference sequence). V gave up 3 bases and J gave up 5 bases; unmatched junction bases: 11. The CDR3 sequence is 17 residues long. CDR3 sequence (DNA): TGTGCCAGCAGCTTTGGACTAGCGGGGAAAGCGGTCCACGAGCAGTACTTC. The encoded protein is CASSFGLAGKAVHEQYF.

The rearrangement uses TRBV12-3 or TRBV12-4 and TRBJ2-5; 8 nucleotides match TRBD2. V lost 6 bases to trimming and J lost 5 bases; unmatched junction nucleotides: 5. The CDR3 length is 13 residues. CDR3: CASSWGTSETQYF. DNA for the CDR3: TGTGCCAGCAGCTGGGGGACTAGTGAGACCCAGTACTTC.

V gene TRBV5-1 combines with J gene TRBJ1-4, with 8 bases fitting TRBD1. The CDR3 loop spans 15 amino acids. Germline loops: CDR1 SGHRS, CDR2 YFSETQ. V gave up 4 bases and J gave up 8 bases; unmatched junction bases: 10. The CDR3 region has the DNA TGCGCCAGCAGCGACGGACAGGGTATAATCGAAAAACTGTTTTTT. Translating it yields CASSDGQGIIEKLFF.

The rearrangement joins TRBV5-5 to TRBJ2-3; maybe TRBD1 (6 bases). Germline values: CDR1 SGHKS, CDR2 YYEKEE (reference sequence). The CDR3 is 15 amino acids. V was shortened by 1 base and J by 3 bases, with 12 bases between the two germline ends. The CDR3 coding sequence is TGTGCCAGCAGCTTGAGATGGACAGTAACAGATACGCAGTATTTT. It is translated as CASSLRWTVTDTQYF.

This rearrangement joins TRBV4-1 to TRBJ2-3, with D maybe TRBD2 (6 bases). The CDR3 length is 16 residues. Germline CDR1 is MGHRA and CDR2 is YSYEKL. The V end was cut by 3 bases, the J end by 5 bases, with 18 bases between. The CDR3 DNA reads TGCGCCAGCAGCCAGTGGAGGGCAGGGAATCGAGATACGCAGTATTTT. This codes for CASSQWRAGNRDTQYF.

A few counts support this clonotype. The chain employs TRBV6-6 and TRBJ2-3; D is uncertain. The CDR3 extends over 13 amino acids. From germline, CDR1 is MNHNY and CDR2 SVGAGI (reference sequence). Trimming took off 6 bases at V and 10 bases at J, with 17 bases between the two ends. CDR3 DNA sequence: TGTGCCAGCAGCGGTACCGCCGTGGGTTCGCAGTATTTT. Protein sequence: CASSGTAVGSQYF.

This clonotype was observed a few times. The DNA of the CDR3 is TGTGCCAGCAGCTTAGCAACAGGGGGCATTGGGACAGATACGCAGTATTTT. Encoded protein: CASSLATGGIGTDTQYF. The chain joins TRBV7-6 to TRBJ2-3; 9 bases are a match to TRBD1. The trim removed 0 bases at V and 3 bases at J, leaving 7 bases unmatched. The CDR3 totals 17 residues. Germline-derived CDR1 and CDR2 are SGHVS and FNYEAQ.

This chain joins TRBV29-1 and TRBJ2-1; TRBD2 matches 13 bases. Germline CDR1 SQVTM, CDR2 ANQGSEA. This CDR3 comprises 15 residues. After removal of 5 bases from V and 3 bases from J, the junction contained 4 bases not matched to a gene. Written as DNA, the CDR3 is TGCAGCGTTACTAGCGGGAGGGCCCTCTACAATGAGCAGTTCTTC. Its translation: CSVTSGRALYNEQFF.

The J gene is TRBJ2-1, the V gene TRBV20-1, with TRBD1 matching 9 bases. The CDR3 is 15 amino acids. Per the germline V gene, CDR1 is DFQATT and CDR2 is SNEGSKA (reference sequence). V trimming: 6 bases; J trimming: 4 bases; junction bases outside the gene matches: 10. CDR3 protein: CSAVPGTGKYNEQFF. As DNA, the CDR3 is TGCAGTGCGGTTCCCGGGACAGGGAAATACAATGAGCAGTTCTTC.

CDR3 sequence: CASSLGLIGGQGSYEQYF. The CDR3 bases are TGCGCCAGCAGCTTGGGTCTTATAGGGGGGCAAGGCTCCTACGAGCAGTACTTC. The chain links TRBV5-1 to TRBJ2-7, with D perhaps matching TRBD1 or TRBD2 (6 bases each). The V gene lost 0 bases and the J gene lost 0 bases, with 19 bases spanning the gap. The CDR3 loop spans 18 amino acids. CDR1 SGHRS and CDR2 YFSETQ come from the germline V gene.

The chain has TRBV5-1 and TRBJ2-7; D unresolved. CDR1 SGHRS and CDR2 YFSETQ come from the germline V gene. The length of the CDR3 is 11 residues. The ends were cut back, 5 bases at V and 6 bases at J, with 9 bases in the middle. The CDR3 DNA reads as TGCGCCAGCAGACGAGGTAGCGAGCAGTACTTC. This gives the protein CASRRGSEQYF.

This clonotype has just one count. This chain joins TRBV29-1 and TRBJ2-2; maybe TRBD2 (6 bases). The CDR3 contains 14 residues. Germline V gives CDR1 SQVTM, CDR2 ANQGSEA. Trimming pared 2 bases from V and 0 bases from J, leaving 7 bases between. CDR3 sequence reads: CSVERGTNTGELFF. CDR3 bases: TGCAGCGTTGAACGGGGGACGAACACCGGGGAGCTGTTTTTT.

The chain couples TRBV7-2 to TRBJ2-1; weak D call: TRBD1 (6 bases). The J call may be incorrect, as the DNA end agrees better with TRBJ2-7. Germline CDR1 SGHTA, CDR2 FQGNSA. CDR3 length equals 16 residues. The CDR3 protein is CASRRDRLQTYNEQYF. CDR3 sequence (DNA): TGTGCCAGCAGAAGAGACAGGTTACAAACCTACAATGAGCAGTACTTC.